The clone carrying this T cell receptor beta chain has at least ten counts. Its antigen remains unknown. Sorted libraries came from 1 million CD4+ or CD8+ T cells. The data belong to a study of neurological immune-mediated disorders. V trimming: 3 bases; J trimming: 5 bases; junction bases outside the gene matches: 12. Germline values: CDR1 DFQATT, CDR2 SNEGSKA (reference sequence). This CDR3 has 15 residues. TCRdb called the 5' RACE reads again in MiXCR, with one record for every CDR3 protein. Among about 17,000 distinct CDR3 sequences listed, roughly 3.5% were seen once. Findings and caveats of the study: The greatest TCR clonal expansion occurred in HTLV-1-associated myelopathy and the least in multiple sclerosis, which fell below healthy controls. Across subjects, expanded clones had no CDR3 amino acid sequences in common, pointing to private repertoires in all groups.

This clonotype originated in a woman aged 40 to 50 in good health. The sequenced material came from CD8+ T cells from blood. The chain uses TRBV20-1 and TRBJ1-1, with TRBD1 matching over 7 bases. The CDR3 nucleotides are TGCAGTGCTAGGAAGTACAGGGGAGGAAGGACTGAAGCTTTCTTT. Protein: CSARKYRGGRTEAFF.